These 20 T cell receptor beta chains share one sample of origin, sequenced in a study of response to subunit inactivated influenza vaccine. TCRdb reprocessed the RT-PCR reads with MiXCR, giving one entry per CDR3 protein. The sample lists roughly 500,000 distinct CDR3 sequences, 15% to 20% occurring once. The sequencing here drew on CD4+ T cells sorted from PBMCs, taken about 24 months after vaccination. The receptor set was obtained from a man between 50 and 70 years old who received an inactivated influenza vaccine.

This clonotype showed up just a few times. V usage is TRBV29-1 and J usage is TRBJ2-5; TRBD2 matches 8 bases. Germline values: CDR1 SQVTM, CDR2 ANQGSEA. J gave up 5 bases and V 4 bases, and 12 bases lay outside the gene matches. This CDR3 contains 15 residues. Written as DNA, the CDR3 is TGCAGCGTTGGGGGACTAGTAGGATCAAGGGAGACCCAGTACTTC. Translated: CSVGGLVGSRETQYF.

This clonotype showed up many times. The chain combines TRBV7-9 with TRBJ2-2, with TRBD1 identical over 7 bases. Germline V gene data show CDR1 as SEHNR and CDR2 as FQNEAQ (reference sequence). The CDR3 runs 16 residues. The trim removed 0 bases at V and 0 bases at J, leaving 1 base unmatched. The CDR3 loop reads CASSLAGTANTGELFF. In nucleotides, the CDR3 is TGTGCCAGCAGCTTAGCGGGGACAGCGAACACCGGGGAGCTGTTTTTT. The full variable domain, its missing parts supplied by reference TRBV7-9 and TRBJ2-2, is DTGVSQNPRHKITKRGQNVTFRCDPISEHNRLYWYRQTLGQGPEFLTYFQNEAQLEKSRLLSDRFSAERPKGSFSTLEIQRTEQGDSAMYLCASSLAGTANTGELFFGEGSRLTVL.

The chain has TRBV4-2 and TRBJ1-1; TRBD1 matches at 9 bases. The CDR3 is 15 residues long. The germline V gene has CDR1 LGHNA and CDR2 YNFKEQ. After removal of 2 bases from V and 11 bases from J, the junction contained 12 bases not matched to a gene. The CDR3, as DNA: TGTGCCAGCAGCCAAAACGCGCTGGGACAGGGCTGGGCTTTCTTT. Translated: CASSQNALGQGWAFF.

CDR3 sequence reads: CASSYSSTRHTEAFF. The CDR3 region has the DNA TGTGCCAGCAGTTACTCGAGTACCAGACACACTGAAGCTTTCTTT. The chain recombines TRBV6-2 or TRBV6-3 with TRBJ1-1; no definite D call. The V gene lost 0 bases and the J gene lost 3 bases, with 11 bases spanning the gap. The germline gives CDR1 MNHEY, CDR2 SVGEGT. This CDR3 has 15 amino acids.

In this sample, this clonotype turned up many times. The chain carries TRBV7-2 and TRBJ2-2; D is perhaps TRBD2 (5 bases). CDR3 length: 14 amino acids. Trimming shortened V by 5 bases and J by 5 bases, and 12 bases separated the two germline ends. Germline V gene lookup returns CDR1 SGHTA and CDR2 FQGNSA. In DNA form, the CDR3 reads TGTGCCAGCAGCCAGAACCCGGGAACCGGGGAGCTGTTTTTT. This encodes CASSQNPGTGELFF.

This clonotype was counted a single time. CDR3 residues: CASSQTGRNTDTQYF. The DNA of the CDR3 is TGCGCCAGCAGCCAAACAGGGAGGAACACAGATACGCAGTATTTT. The chain recombines TRBV4-1 with TRBJ2-3; D may correspond to TRBD1 or TRBD2 (6 bases each). V was trimmed by 2 bases and J by 2 bases, leaving 11 bases between them. This CDR3 region has 15 residues. Germline lookup yields CDR1 MGHRA and CDR2 YSYEKL.

In this sample, this clonotype turned up a few times. The chain joins TRBV20-1 to TRBJ2-5; the D gene is possibly TRBD2 (5 bases). Germline CDR1 reads DFQATT; CDR2 reads SNEGSKA (reference sequence). V was clipped by 3 bases and J by 1 base, with 12 bases between them. The CDR3 consists of 14 residues. The CDR3 loop reads CSASEGSVQETQYF. CDR3 in DNA: TGCAGTGCTAGTGAGGGCAGCGTCCAAGAGACCCAGTACTTC.

This clonotype was seen at least ten times. The J gene is TRBJ1-2, the V gene TRBV6-2 or TRBV6-3; TRBD1 might be the D (5 bases). This CDR3 has 13 amino acids. CDR1 and CDR2 from the germline V gene are MNHEY and SVGEGT. The ends were cut back, 5 bases at V and 4 bases at J, with 11 bases in the middle. The CDR3 DNA reads TGTGCCAGCAGTACAAAGACAGTCTATGGCTACACCTTC. Amino acids: CASSTKTVYGYTF.

This clonotype occurred a few times. The chain combines TRBV6-2 or TRBV6-3 with TRBJ1-1, with D uncertain. The germline V gene has CDR1 MNHEY and CDR2 SVGEGT. With 6 bases removed from V and 2 bases from J, the gap between germline ends came to 13 bases. The CDR3 spans 14 residues. CDR3 protein: CASRRNAINTEAFF. As DNA, the CDR3 is TGTGCCAGCAGGCGAAACGCCATAAACACTGAAGCTTTCTTT.

This clonotype has more than one count but fewer than ten. The V and J genes are TRBV12-3 or TRBV12-4 and TRBJ2-5; D assignment may be TRBD1 or TRBD2 (5 bases each). This CDR3 is built from 13 residues. V was clipped by 5 bases and J by 5 bases, with 12 bases between them. In DNA form, the CDR3 reads TGTGCCAGCAGTGTCGGGGCAGGGGAGACCCAGTACTTC. Residues: CASSVGAGETQYF.

V gene TRBV3-1 combines with J gene TRBJ1-3, with 8 nucleotides matching TRBD1. Trimming cost V 1 base and J 2 bases; bases outside gene matches: 4. Germline V gene sequence: CDR1 LGHDT, CDR2 YNNKEL (reference sequence). The CDR3 runs to 16 residues. Written as DNA, the CDR3 is TGTGCCAGCAGCCAAGGGACAGGGAGGGCTGGAAACACCATATATTTT. Translated, it gives CASSQGTGRAGNTIYF.

This clonotype was seen more than once but under ten times. The chain links TRBV2 to TRBJ1-1; D possibly corresponds to TRBD1 (5 bases). The CDR3 consists of 14 residues. V was cut by 11 bases and J by 0 bases, with 16 bases left in between. The germline gives CDR1 SNHLY, CDR2 FYNNEI. The CDR3 DNA sequence: TGTGCCGGCCGAACCGGGACGGTGAACACTGAAGCTTTCTTT. Amino acid sequence: CAGRTGTVNTEAFF.

This clonotype was seen only a few times. The gene calls are TRBV2 and TRBJ1-5, with D possibly being TRBD1 (6 bases). Germline CDR1 is SNHLY and CDR2 is FYNNEI. The germline V and J ends were trimmed by 8 bases and 2 bases, with 10 bases remaining between them. This CDR3 has 13 residues. The CDR3 reads CASQDSRNQPQHF. Written as DNA, the CDR3 is TGTGCCAGCCAGGACAGTCGCAATCAGCCCCAGCATTTT.

The sample holds a few counts of this clonotype. V gene TRBV12-3 or TRBV12-4 combines with J gene TRBJ1-1, with unresolved D. The V and J ends lost 5 bases and 7 bases respectively, with 8 bases between them. The CDR3 is made up of 11 amino acids. The CDR3 protein is CASSRVGEAFF. CDR3 nucleotides: TGTGCCAGCAGTCGGGTGGGTGAAGCTTTCTTT.

This clonotype was detected once. CDR3 protein: CSASRQSTDTQYF. The DNA for the CDR3 is TGCAGTGCTAGTCGTCAGAGCACAGATACGCAGTATTTT. The chain combines TRBV20-1 with TRBJ2-3, with unresolved D. The CDR3 sequence is 13 residues long. CDR1 and CDR2 (germline): DFQATT, SNEGSKA (reference sequence). The ends were cut back, 3 bases at V and 0 bases at J, with 7 bases in the middle.

This clonotype came up a few times. V usage is TRBV5-1 and J usage is TRBJ2-7; no clear D gene. Trimming cost V 0 bases and J 5 bases, with 21 bases left between them. Per the germline V gene, CDR1 is SGHRS and CDR2 is YFSETQ. This CDR3 spans 17 amino acids. In DNA form, the CDR3 reads TGCGCCAGCAGCTTGGTCGGTAAGGGATCAGGAATCGACGAGCAGTACTTC. It encodes CASSLVGKGSGIDEQYF.

This clonotype was observed many times. The genes are TRBV11-1 and TRBJ2-2; either TRBD1 or TRBD2 may fit D (5 bases each). The V gene lost 3 bases and the J gene lost 3 bases, with 20 bases spanning the gap. CDR1 is SGHAT and CDR2 is FQDESV in the germline V gene (reference sequence). This CDR3 comprises 18 residues. The CDR3 spells CASSLSRWNGGYTGELFF. The CDR3 bases are TGTGCCAGCAGCTTGTCCCGGTGGAATGGGGGATACACCGGGGAGCTGTTTTTT.

This clonotype was counted only a few times. The V call is TRBV2, the J call TRBJ2-7; D perhaps matches TRBD2 (5 bases). CDR1 is SNHLY and CDR2 is FYNNEI in the germline V gene. The CDR3 loop spans 14 amino acids. V lost 10 bases, J lost 0 bases, and 16 bases lay in between. The CDR3 DNA sequence: TGTGCCACCCAGGAAAACGGACTCTCCTACGAGCAGTACTTC. Its translation: CATQENGLSYEQYF. The entire variable domain, with the rest obtained from reference TRBV2 and TRBJ2-7, is as follows: EPEVTQTPSHQVTQMGQEVILRCVPISNHLYFYWYRQILGQKVEFLVSFYNNEISEKSEIFDDQFSVERPDGSNFTLKIRSTKLEDSAMYFCATQENGLSYEQYFGPGTRLTVT.

The V and J genes are TRBV5-1 and TRBJ2-6; TRBD1 agrees at 7 bases. The CDR3 is 16 amino acids. Germline V CDR1 and CDR2: SGHRS, YFSETQ. V was clipped by 2 bases and J by 3 bases; unmatched bases: 5. In nucleotides, the CDR3 is TGCGCCAGCAGCTTACAGGGGACCCTTGGGGCCAACGTCCTGACTTTC. Translation gives CASSLQGTLGANVLTF.

The chain links TRBV7-9 to TRBJ1-1, with D possibly TRBD1 on 5 matching bases. With 5 bases removed from V and 11 bases from J, the gap between germline ends came to 12 bases. The CDR3 spans 11 residues. Germline assignment: CDR1 SEHNR and CDR2 FQNEAQ (reference sequence). CDR3 bases: TGTGCCAGCAGCCCAGGGTTGGGGGCTTTCTTT. This codes for CASSPGLGAFF. The whole variable domain, filled in from reference TRBV7-9 and TRBJ1-1, reads DTGVSQNPRHKITKRGQNVTFRCDPISEHNRLYWYRQTLGQGPEFLTYFQNEAQLEKSRLLSDRFSAERPKGSFSTLEIQRTEQGDSAMYLCASSPGLGAFFGQGTRLTVV.